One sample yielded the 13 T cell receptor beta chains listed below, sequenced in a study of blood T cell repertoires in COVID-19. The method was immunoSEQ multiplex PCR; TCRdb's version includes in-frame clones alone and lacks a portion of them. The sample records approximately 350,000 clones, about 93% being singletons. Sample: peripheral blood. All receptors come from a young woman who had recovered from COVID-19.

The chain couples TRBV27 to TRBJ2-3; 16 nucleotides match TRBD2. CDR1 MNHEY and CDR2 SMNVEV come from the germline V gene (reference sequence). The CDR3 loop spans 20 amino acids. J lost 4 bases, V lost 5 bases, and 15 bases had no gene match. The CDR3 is CASSPVGAGLAGGPPDTQYF. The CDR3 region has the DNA TGTGCCAGCAGTCCGGTGGGGGCGGGACTAGCGGGAGGGCCCCCAGATACGCAGTATTTT.

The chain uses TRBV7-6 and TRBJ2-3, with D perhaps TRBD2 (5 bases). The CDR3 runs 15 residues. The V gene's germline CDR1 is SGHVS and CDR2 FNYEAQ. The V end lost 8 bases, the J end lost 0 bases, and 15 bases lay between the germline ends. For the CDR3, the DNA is TGTGCCAGCCCCAGGAAGCGGAGAAGCACAGATACGCAGTATTTT. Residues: CASPRKRRSTDTQYF.

This chain's CDR3 is CASSRGQGTTDTQYF. CDR3 DNA: TGTGCCAGCAGCCGGGGACAGGGGACAACAGATACGCAGTATTTT. This chain links TRBV16 with TRBJ2-3; 10 bases are a match to TRBD1. From germline, CDR1 is KGHSY and CDR2 FQNENV. The J segment lost 3 bases and the V segment lost 4 bases, leaving 4 bases of the junction unmatched. The CDR3 is made up of 15 amino acids.

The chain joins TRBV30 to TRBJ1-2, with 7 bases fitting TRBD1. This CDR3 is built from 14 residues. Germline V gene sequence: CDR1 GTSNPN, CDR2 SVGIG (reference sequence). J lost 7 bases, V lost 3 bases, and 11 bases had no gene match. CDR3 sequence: CAWSAPDRDSGYTF. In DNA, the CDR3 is TGTGCCTGGAGCGCACCCGACAGGGATTCTGGCTACACCTTC. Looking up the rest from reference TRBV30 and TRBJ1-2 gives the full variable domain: SQTIHQWPATLVQPVGSPLSLECTVEGTSNPNLYWYRQAAGRGLQLLFYSVGIGQISSEVPQNLSASRPQDRQFILSSKKLLLSDSGFYLCAWSAPDRDSGYTFGSGTRLTVV.

This CDR3 is CASSYSPAASTDTQYF. CDR3 nucleotide sequence: TGTGCCAGCAGTTACAGCCCAGCGGCTAGCACAGATACGCAGTATTTT. This chain uses TRBV6-5 with TRBJ2-3; D is perhaps TRBD2 (5 bases). Trimming pared 2 bases from V and 0 bases from J, leaving 12 bases between. The CDR3 is 16 residues long. Per germline, CDR1 MNHEY and CDR2 SVGAGI.

As DNA, the CDR3 is TGTGCCAGCAGTTTCCGGGGATTCTATGGCTACACCTTC. Its protein is CASSFRGFYGYTF. The chain joins TRBV12-3 or TRBV12-4 to TRBJ1-2; D is unresolved. The CDR3 spans 13 residues. The V end was cut by 3 bases, the J end by 4 bases, with 9 bases between.

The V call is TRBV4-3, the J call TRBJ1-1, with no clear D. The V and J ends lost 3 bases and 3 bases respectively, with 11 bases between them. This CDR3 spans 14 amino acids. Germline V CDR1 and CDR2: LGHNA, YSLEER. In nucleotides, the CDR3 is TGCGCCAGCAGCCAGGAGGCTGTATACACTGAAGCTTTCTTT. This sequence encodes CASSQEAVYTEAFF.

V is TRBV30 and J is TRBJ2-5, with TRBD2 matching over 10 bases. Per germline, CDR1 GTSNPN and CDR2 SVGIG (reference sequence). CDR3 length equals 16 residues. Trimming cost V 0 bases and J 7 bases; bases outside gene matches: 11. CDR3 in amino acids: CAWSVGPSGSQGTQYF. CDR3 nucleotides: TGTGCCTGGAGTGTAGGTCCTAGCGGGAGTCAGGGGACCCAGTACTTC.

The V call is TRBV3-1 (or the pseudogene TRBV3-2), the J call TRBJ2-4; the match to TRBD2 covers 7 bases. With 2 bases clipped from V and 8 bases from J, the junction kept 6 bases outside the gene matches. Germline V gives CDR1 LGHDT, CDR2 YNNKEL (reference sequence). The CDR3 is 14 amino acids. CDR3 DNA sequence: TGTGCCAGCAGCCAAAAATCTGGGAGGGACATTCAGTACTTC. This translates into CASSQKSGRDIQYF.

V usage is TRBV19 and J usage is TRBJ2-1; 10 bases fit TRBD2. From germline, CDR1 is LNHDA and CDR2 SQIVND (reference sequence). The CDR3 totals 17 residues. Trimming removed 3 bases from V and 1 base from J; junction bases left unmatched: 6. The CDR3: CASSIASGSLSYNEQFF. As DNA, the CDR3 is TGTGCCAGTAGTATCGCTAGCGGGAGTCTTTCCTACAATGAGCAGTTCTTC.

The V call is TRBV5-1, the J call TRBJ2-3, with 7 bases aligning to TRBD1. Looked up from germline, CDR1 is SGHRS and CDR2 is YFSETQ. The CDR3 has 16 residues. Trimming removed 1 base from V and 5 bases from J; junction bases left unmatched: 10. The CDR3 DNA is TGCGCCAGCAGCTTGCAGGGGACAGCCGCCGTAGATACGCAGTATTTT. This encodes CASSLQGTAAVDTQYF. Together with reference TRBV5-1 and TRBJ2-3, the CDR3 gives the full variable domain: KAGVTQTPRYLIKTRGQQVTLSCSPISGHRSVSWYQQTPGQGLQFLFEYFSETQRNKGNFPGRFSGRQFSNSRSEMNVSTLELGDSALYLCASSLQGTAAVDTQYFGPGTRLTVL.

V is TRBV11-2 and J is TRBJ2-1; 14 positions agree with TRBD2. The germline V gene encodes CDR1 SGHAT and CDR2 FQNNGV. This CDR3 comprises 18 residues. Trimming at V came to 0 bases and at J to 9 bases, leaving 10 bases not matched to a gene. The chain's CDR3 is CASSLDPPGLAGAGEQFF. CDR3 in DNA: TGTGCCAGCAGCTTAGACCCACCGGGACTAGCGGGAGCGGGTGAGCAGTTCTTC.

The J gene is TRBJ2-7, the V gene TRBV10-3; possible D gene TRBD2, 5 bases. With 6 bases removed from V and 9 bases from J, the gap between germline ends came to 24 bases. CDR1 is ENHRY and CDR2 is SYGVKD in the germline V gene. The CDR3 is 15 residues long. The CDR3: CAIRGRRNPYRRQYV. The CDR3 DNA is TGTGCCATCAGGGGGAGAAGGAATCCCTATCGGCGGCAGTACGTC.